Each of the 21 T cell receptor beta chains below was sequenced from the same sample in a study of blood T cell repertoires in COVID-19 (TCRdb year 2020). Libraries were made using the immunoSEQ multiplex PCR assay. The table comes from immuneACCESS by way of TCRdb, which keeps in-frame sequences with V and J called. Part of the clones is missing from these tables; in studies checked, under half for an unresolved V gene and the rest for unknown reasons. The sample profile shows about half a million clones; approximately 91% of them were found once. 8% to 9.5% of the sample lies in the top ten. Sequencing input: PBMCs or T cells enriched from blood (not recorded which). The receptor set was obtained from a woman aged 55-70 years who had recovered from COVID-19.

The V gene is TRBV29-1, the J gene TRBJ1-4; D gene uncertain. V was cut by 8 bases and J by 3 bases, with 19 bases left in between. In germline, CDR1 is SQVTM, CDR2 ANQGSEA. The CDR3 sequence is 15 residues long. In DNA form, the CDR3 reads TGCAGCACCCAGGCCGGTACACGAGCTAATGAAAAACTGTTTTTT. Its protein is CSTQAGTRANEKLFF.

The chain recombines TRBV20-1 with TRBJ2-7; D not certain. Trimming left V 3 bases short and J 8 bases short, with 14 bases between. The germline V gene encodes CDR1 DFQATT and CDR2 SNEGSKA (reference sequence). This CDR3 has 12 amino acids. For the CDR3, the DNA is TGCAGTGCTAGTCGGTCCTCTCTCAAGCAGTACTTC. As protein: CSASRSSLKQYF.

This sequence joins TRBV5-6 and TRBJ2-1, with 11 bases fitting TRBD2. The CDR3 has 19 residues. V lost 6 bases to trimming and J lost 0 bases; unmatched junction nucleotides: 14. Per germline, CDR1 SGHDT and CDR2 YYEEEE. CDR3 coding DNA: TGTGCCAGCACCCCGATGTTTAGCGGGGGGGTGTTCTCCTACAATGAGCAGTTCTTC. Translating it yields CASTPMFSGGVFSYNEQFF.

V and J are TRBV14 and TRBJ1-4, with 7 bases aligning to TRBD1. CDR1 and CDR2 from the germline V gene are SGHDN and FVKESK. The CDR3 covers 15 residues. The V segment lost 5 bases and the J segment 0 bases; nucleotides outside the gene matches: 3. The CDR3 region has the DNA TGTGCCAGCAGCAAGGACAGGTCAACTAATGAAAAACTGTTTTTT. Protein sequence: CASSKDRSTNEKLFF.

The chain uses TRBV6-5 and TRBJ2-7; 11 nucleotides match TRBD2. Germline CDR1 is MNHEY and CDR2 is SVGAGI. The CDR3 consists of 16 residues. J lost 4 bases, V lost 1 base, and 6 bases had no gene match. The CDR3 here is CASSYFLSSGGYEQYF. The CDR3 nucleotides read TGTGCCAGCAGTTACTTTCTTTCTAGCGGGGGGTACGAGCAGTACTTC.

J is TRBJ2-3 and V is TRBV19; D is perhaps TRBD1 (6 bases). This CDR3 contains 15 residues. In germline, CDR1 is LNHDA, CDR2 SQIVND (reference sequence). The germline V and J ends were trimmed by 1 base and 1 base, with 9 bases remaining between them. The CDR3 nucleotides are TGTGCCAGTAGTATAGGGGGGCTAGGCACAGATACGCAGTATTTT. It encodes CASSIGGLGTDTQYF.

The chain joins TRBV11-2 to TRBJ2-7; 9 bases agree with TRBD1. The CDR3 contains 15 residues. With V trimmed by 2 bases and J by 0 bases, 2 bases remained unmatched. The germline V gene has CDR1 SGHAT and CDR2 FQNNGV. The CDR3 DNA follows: TGTGCCAGCAGCTTAACAGGGGGCCTCTCCTACGAGCAGTACGTC. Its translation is CASSLTGGLSYEQYV.

CDR3 in amino acids: CATSDGGAVYGYTF. DNA for the CDR3: TGTGCCACCAGTGATGGAGGGGCGGTCTATGGCTACACCTTC. The V call is TRBV24-1, the J call TRBJ1-2; D is perhaps TRBD1 (5 bases). The CDR3 is 14 residues long. Trimming took off 3 bases at V and 4 bases at J, with 11 bases between the two ends. The germline CDR1 and CDR2 sequences are KGHDR and SFDVKD.

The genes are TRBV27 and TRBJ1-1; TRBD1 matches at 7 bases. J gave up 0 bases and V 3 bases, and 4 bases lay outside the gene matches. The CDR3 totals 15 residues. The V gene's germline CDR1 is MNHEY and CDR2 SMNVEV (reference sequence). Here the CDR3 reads CASSFAGTVNTEAFF. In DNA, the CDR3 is TGTGCCAGCAGTTTCGCCGGGACAGTGAACACTGAAGCTTTCTTT.

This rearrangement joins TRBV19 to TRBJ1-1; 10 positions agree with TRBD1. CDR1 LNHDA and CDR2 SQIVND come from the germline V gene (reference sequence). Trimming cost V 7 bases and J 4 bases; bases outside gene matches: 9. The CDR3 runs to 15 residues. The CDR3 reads CASTPRTGGATEAFF. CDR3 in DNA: TGTGCCAGTACTCCTCGGACAGGGGGGGCCACTGAAGCTTTCTTT. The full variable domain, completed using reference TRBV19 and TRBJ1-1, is DGGITQSPKYLFRKEGQNVTLSCEQNLNHDAMYWYRQDPGQGLRLIYYSQIVNDFQKGDIAEGYSVSREKKESFPLTVTSAQKNPTAFYLCASTPRTGGATEAFFGQGTRLTVV.

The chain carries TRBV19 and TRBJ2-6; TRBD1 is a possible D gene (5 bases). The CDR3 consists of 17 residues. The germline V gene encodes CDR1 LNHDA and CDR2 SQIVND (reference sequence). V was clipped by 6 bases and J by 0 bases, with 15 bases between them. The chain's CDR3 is CASSAPTGFSGANVLTF. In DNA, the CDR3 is TGTGCCAGTAGCGCCCCAACAGGATTCTCTGGGGCCAACGTCCTGACTTTC. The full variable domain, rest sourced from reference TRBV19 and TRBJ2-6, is DGGITQSPKYLFRKEGQNVTLSCEQNLNHDAMYWYRQDPGQGLRLIYYSQIVNDFQKGDIAEGYSVSREKKESFPLTVTSAQKNPTAFYLCASSAPTGFSGANVLTFGAGSRLTVL.

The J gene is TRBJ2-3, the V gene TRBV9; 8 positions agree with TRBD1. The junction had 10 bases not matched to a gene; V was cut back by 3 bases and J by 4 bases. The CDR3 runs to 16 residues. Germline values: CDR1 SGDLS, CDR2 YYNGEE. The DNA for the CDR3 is TGTGCCAGCAGCGCGCGACAGGGGTTCGGAGCAGATACGCAGTATTTT. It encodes CASSARQGFGADTQYF.

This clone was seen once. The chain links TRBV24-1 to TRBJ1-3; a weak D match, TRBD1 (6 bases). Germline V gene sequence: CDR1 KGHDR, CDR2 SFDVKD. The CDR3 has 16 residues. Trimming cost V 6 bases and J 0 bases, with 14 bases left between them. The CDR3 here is CATSSSKGGSGNTIYF. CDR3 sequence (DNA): TGTGCCACCAGTTCTTCGAAAGGGGGCTCTGGAAACACCATATATTTT.

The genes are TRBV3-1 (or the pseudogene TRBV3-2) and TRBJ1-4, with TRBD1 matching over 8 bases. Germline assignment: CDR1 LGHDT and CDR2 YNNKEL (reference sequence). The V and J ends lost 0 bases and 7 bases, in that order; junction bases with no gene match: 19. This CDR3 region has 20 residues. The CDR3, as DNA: TGTGCCAGCAGCCAAGACCCGTGGTCGGACAGGGCGATGCAGGGTGAAAAACTGTTTTTT. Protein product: CASSQDPWSDRAMQGEKLFF.

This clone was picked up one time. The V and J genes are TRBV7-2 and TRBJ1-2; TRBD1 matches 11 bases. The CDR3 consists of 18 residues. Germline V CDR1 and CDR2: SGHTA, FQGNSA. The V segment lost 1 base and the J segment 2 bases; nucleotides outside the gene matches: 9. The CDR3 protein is CASSLVGWTGGANYGYTF. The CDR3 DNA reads TGTGCCAGCAGCTTAGTTGGTTGGACAGGGGGCGCGAACTATGGCTACACCTTC.

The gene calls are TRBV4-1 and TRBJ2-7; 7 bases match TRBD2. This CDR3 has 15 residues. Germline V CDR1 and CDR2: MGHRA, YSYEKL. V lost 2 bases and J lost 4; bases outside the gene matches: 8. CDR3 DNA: TGCGCCAGCAGCCAACCCGGTGGGGGGGTGTACGAGCAGTACTTC. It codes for CASSQPGGGVYEQYF.

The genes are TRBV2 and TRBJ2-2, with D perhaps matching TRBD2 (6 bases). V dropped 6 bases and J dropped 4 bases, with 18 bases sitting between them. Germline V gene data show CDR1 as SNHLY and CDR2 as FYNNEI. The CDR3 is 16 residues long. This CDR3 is CASRPQEGMTTGELFF. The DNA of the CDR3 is TGTGCCAGCAGGCCCCAGGAGGGCATGACCACCGGGGAGCTGTTTTTT.

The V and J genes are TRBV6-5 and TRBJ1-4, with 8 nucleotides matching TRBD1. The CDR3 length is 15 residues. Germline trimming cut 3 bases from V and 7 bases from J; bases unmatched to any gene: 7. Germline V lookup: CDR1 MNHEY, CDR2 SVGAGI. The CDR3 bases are TGTGCCAGCAGTTATCAGCAGGGGGCGGTTGAAAAACTGTTTTTT. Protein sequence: CASSYQQGAVEKLFF.

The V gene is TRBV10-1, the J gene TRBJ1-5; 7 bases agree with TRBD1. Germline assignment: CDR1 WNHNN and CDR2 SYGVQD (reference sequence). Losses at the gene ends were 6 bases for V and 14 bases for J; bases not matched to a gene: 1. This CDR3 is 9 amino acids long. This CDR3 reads CASRGTEHF. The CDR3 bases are TGCGCCAGCAGGGGGACAGAGCATTTT.

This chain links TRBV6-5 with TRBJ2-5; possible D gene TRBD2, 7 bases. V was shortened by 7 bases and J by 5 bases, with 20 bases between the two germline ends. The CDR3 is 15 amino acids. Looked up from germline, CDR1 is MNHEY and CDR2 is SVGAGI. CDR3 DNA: TGTGCCAGCACGACGGGGGGCGCCTCCCAGGAGACCCAGTACTTC. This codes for CASTTGGASQETQYF.

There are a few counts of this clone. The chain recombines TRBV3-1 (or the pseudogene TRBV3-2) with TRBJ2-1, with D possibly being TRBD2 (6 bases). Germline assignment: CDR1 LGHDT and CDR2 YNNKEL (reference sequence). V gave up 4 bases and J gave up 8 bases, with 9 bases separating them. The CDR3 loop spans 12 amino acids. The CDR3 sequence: CASSPRRDEQFF. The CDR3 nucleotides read TGTGCCAGCAGCCCCCGGAGGGATGAGCAGTTCTTC.